One sample yielded the 4 T cell receptor beta chains listed below, sequenced in a study of T cell repertoires in cytomegalovirus infection. For these TCRs, the target antigens are not known. TCRdb independently ran MiXCR on the reads; one entry per CDR3 protein. The sample records about 700,000 distinct CDR3 sequences, roughly 30% being singletons. The sequences come from cultured PBMCs, collected from culture after CMV antigen stimulation. All receptors derive from a human donor in good health (CMV status not recorded). Some clones in this sample may be carry-over from other donors' samples.

V gene TRBV7-9 combines with J gene TRBJ1-1; D unclear. The CDR3 has 11 amino acids. Trimming took 3 bases from V and 10 from J, leaving 9 bases between them. Germline CDR1 and CDR2: SEHNR and FQNEAQ (reference sequence). CDR3 loop: CASSLGLVAFF. DNA of the CDR3: TGTGCCAGCAGCTTGGGCCTAGTAGCTTTCTTT.

V and J are TRBV2 and TRBJ1-4; a possible D gene is TRBD1 (5 bases). V gave up 1 base and J gave up 0 bases, with 9 bases separating them. CDR1 SNHLY and CDR2 FYNNEI come from the germline V gene. The CDR3 contains 16 residues. CDR3 loop: CASSEGGAATNEKLFF. The CDR3 coding sequence is TGTGCCAGCAGTGAAGGAGGGGCAGCAACTAATGAAAAACTGTTTTTT.

This clonotype has only one observation. The chain employs TRBV15 and TRBJ2-1, with D unresolved. This CDR3 region has 16 residues. Germline V CDR1 and CDR2: LNHNV, YYDKDF (reference sequence). V lost 3 bases, J lost 5 bases, and 17 bases lay in between. The CDR3 region has the DNA TGTGCCACCAGCAGGGGTCTTGGGGTTGGAAACAATGAGCAGTTCTTC. This translates into CATSRGLGVGNNEQFF.

The V gene is TRBV14, the J gene TRBJ2-1; D gene ambiguous. The CDR3 contains 13 residues. The germline V gene encodes CDR1 SGHDN and CDR2 FVKESK. Trimming shortened V by 1 base and J by 9 bases, and 10 bases separated the two germline ends. CDR3 in amino acids: CASSQGYGFEQFF. CDR3 DNA sequence: TGTGCCAGCAGCCAAGGGTACGGTTTTGAGCAGTTCTTC.